The 29 T cell receptor beta chains below come from one sample, sequenced in a study of identical twins. MiXCR, applied by TCRdb to the 5' RACE reads, yields one record per CDR3 protein. The table has 650,000 to 800,000 distinct CDR3 sequences, over 8.5% seen once. These data were also filed under a second study, of yellow fever vaccine responses in identical twins.

Sample: PBMCs. These TCRs come from a woman in her late teens or twenties in good health.

This clonotype was picked up many times. This chain connects TRBV12-3 or TRBV12-4 to TRBJ2-7; D not resolved. The V end lost 4 bases, the J end lost 3 bases, and 13 bases lay between the germline ends. The CDR3 is 14 amino acids. As DNA, the CDR3 is TGTGCCAGCAGTTACCCCGCCCCGGGCTACGAGCAGTACTTC. Its translation is CASSYPAPGYEQYF.

Here the CDR3 reads CASSPLTGGVDTQYF. In DNA form, the CDR3 reads TGTGCCAGCAGCCCCTTGACGGGGGGTGTAGATACGCAGTATTTT. The chain employs TRBV7-6 and TRBJ2-3, with 7 positions matching TRBD2. After removal of 5 bases from V and 5 bases from J, the junction contained 10 bases not matched to a gene. This CDR3 is 15 amino acids long. Germline V gives CDR1 SGHVS, CDR2 FNYEAQ.

This clonotype occurred many times. J is TRBJ2-1 and V is TRBV12-3 or TRBV12-4, with 10 positions matching TRBD2. With V trimmed by 5 bases and J by 7 bases, 14 bases remained unmatched. CDR3 length: 17 residues. The DNA of the CDR3 is TGTGCCAGCAGTCCGAACCCCCAGCGGGGGGGTGTGAATGAGCAGTTCTTC. This gives the protein CASSPNPQRGGVNEQFF.

This chain uses TRBV9 with TRBJ1-4; D is unresolved. The CDR3 spans 14 residues. Germline-derived CDR1 and CDR2 are SGDLS and YYNGEE. V shed 4 bases and J shed 10 bases, with 17 bases lying between them. CDR3 bases: TGTGCCAGCAGCATCAGGTGGCCAGGCGGAAAACTGTTTTTT. Protein product: CASSIRWPGGKLFF.

V gene TRBV29-1 combines with J gene TRBJ2-1; no clear D gene. V lost 3 bases and J lost 6, with 12 bases in between. The CDR3 length is 13 residues. Germline V gene sequence: CDR1 SQVTM, CDR2 ANQGSEA. The CDR3 nucleotides are TGCAGCGTTGAGACGATTTGGGGCAATGAGCAGTTCTTC. Amino acid sequence: CSVETIWGNEQFF.

This clonotype was seen a few times. The chain is built from TRBV2 and TRBJ2-7; perhaps TRBD2 as D (5 bases). Germline values: CDR1 SNHLY, CDR2 FYNNEI. V shed 6 bases and J shed 7 bases, with 13 bases lying between them. The CDR3 has 12 amino acids. The CDR3 DNA reads TGTGCCAGCAGGAGCTCGGGGAGTGAGCAGTACTTC. The encoded protein is CASRSSGSEQYF.

The V gene is TRBV6-1, the J gene TRBJ2-2; 9 bases agree with TRBD1. CDR1 and CDR2 from the germline V gene are MNHNS and SASEGT. The ends lost 6 bases at V and 4 bases at J; junction bases unmatched: 9. This CDR3 contains 16 residues. The DNA of the CDR3 is TGTGCCAGCAGCCCGGGACAGGGAGTTAGCACCGGGGAGCTGTTTTTT. Encoded protein: CASSPGQGVSTGELFF.

This clonotype has just a few counts. The chain couples TRBV20-1 to TRBJ2-5, with D perhaps being TRBD1 or TRBD2 (7 bases each). The CDR3 loop spans 14 amino acids. The germline CDR1 and CDR2 sequences are DFQATT and SNEGSKA (reference sequence). Trimming removed 5 bases at V and 5 bases at J, with 18 bases between. CDR3 residues: CSAARGRGSETQYF. The CDR3 coding sequence is TGCAGTGCTGCTAGGGGGCGGGGGAGCGAGACCCAGTACTTC.

There are many counts of this clonotype. This CDR3 reads CASSLGGKNIQYF. The CDR3 nucleotides read TGTGCCAGCAGTTTAGGGGGGAAAAACATTCAGTACTTC. The chain links TRBV12-3 or TRBV12-4 to TRBJ2-4, with D perhaps assigned TRBD1 or TRBD2 (5 bases each). Trimming pared 1 base from V and 4 bases from J, leaving 5 bases between. The length of the CDR3 is 13 residues.

This clonotype was detected only a few times. The chain recombines TRBV7-8 with TRBJ2-1, with 13 bases identical to TRBD2. The germline V gene encodes CDR1 SGHVS and CDR2 FQNEAQ. J lost 8 bases, V lost 5 bases, and 12 bases had no gene match. This CDR3 comprises 17 residues. CDR3 bases: TGTGCCAGCAGCCGACCGGATGGACTAGCGGGGGAGGATGAGCAGTTCTTC. Encoded protein: CASSRPDGLAGEDEQFF.

This clonotype was recorded many times. The J gene is TRBJ2-7, the V gene TRBV7-2, with TRBD1 identical over 7 bases. The germline CDR1 and CDR2 sequences are SGHTA and FQGNSA. The CDR3 contains 15 residues. V lost 2 bases to trimming and J lost 1 base; unmatched junction nucleotides: 5. CDR3 bases: TGTGCCAGCAGCTTATCCCGGGACAGATCCTACGAGCAGTACTTC. Its protein product is CASSLSRDRSYEQYF. The full variable domain, with the rest looked up from reference TRBV7-2 and TRBJ2-7, is GAGVSQSPSNKVTEKGKDVELRCDPISGHTALYWYRQSLGQGLEFLIYFQGNSAPDKSGLPSDRFSAERTGGSVSTLTIQRTQQEDSAVYLCASSLSRDRSYEQYFGPGTRLTVT.

The V call is TRBV7-8, the J call TRBJ2-7; maybe TRBD2 (6 bases). V gave up 1 base and J gave up 4 bases, with 14 bases separating them. Germline V CDR1 and CDR2: SGHVS, FQNEAQ. CDR3 length: 15 amino acids. CDR3 sequence: CASSLDLSGLYEQYF. CDR3 nucleotide sequence: TGTGCCAGCAGCTTAGACCTTAGCGGACTATACGAGCAGTACTTC.

This chain uses TRBV2 with TRBJ2-1; possible D gene TRBD1, 5 bases. CDR1 is SNHLY, CDR2 FYNNEI, per germline. The V and J ends lost 6 bases and 10 bases respectively, with 7 bases between them. The CDR3 contains 10 residues. CDR3 region: CASSRQEQFF. CDR3 DNA: TGTGCCAGCAGCCGACAGGAGCAGTTCTTC.

This clonotype was seen more than once but under ten times. Mismatch with germline at one junction end may stem from a read error. The J gene is TRBJ2-1, the V gene TRBV7-7; 12 bases are a match to TRBD2. Per germline, CDR1 SSHAT and CDR2 FNYEAQ (reference sequence). The CDR3 loop spans 19 amino acids. The CDR3 region is CASSRGLAGLKSSYNEQFF. In nucleotides, the CDR3 is TGTGCTAGCAGCCGGGGACTAGCGGGCCTGAAGAGCTCCTACAATGAGCAGTTCTTC.

The chain links TRBV6-5 to TRBJ2-1, with 8 bases that match TRBD2. The CDR3 has 15 residues. Germline CDR1 is MNHEY and CDR2 is SVGAGI. Germline trimming cut 2 bases from V and 9 bases from J; bases unmatched to any gene: 9. The DNA of the CDR3 is TGTGCCAGCAGTTACGGTGGCGGGAGGCCTGGTGAGCAGTTCTTC. This sequence encodes CASSYGGGRPGEQFF.

The sample holds a few counts of this clonotype. The chain is built from TRBV11-2 and TRBJ2-1, with 7 bases fitting TRBD1. CDR3 length: 15 amino acids. CDR1 and CDR2 from the germline V gene are SGHAT and FQNNGV. V lost 4 bases, J lost 2 bases, and 5 bases stayed unmatched. The CDR3 nucleotides are TGTGCCAGCAGCTCCGACAGGGACCCCTACAATGAGCAGTTCTTC. Protein product: CASSSDRDPYNEQFF.

The chain joins TRBV20-1 to TRBJ2-5, with D uncertain. The CDR3 is made up of 13 amino acids. Germline-derived CDR1 and CDR2 are DFQATT and SNEGSKA (reference sequence). V gave up 0 bases and J gave up 7 bases, with 12 bases separating them. CDR3 DNA: TGCAGTGCTAGAGACCAGGACCTGGGGACCCAGTACTTC. Residues: CSARDQDLGTQYF.

This clonotype occurred many times. The chain employs TRBV6-1 and TRBJ2-5; D might be TRBD1 or TRBD2, each matching 5 bases. The CDR3 loop spans 15 amino acids. The V and J ends lost 10 bases and 2 bases respectively, with 20 bases between them. The germline gives CDR1 MNHNS, CDR2 SASEGT. CDR3 in amino acids: CANTGTTRVQETQYF. The CDR3 nucleotides read TGTGCCAACACTGGGACGACGCGCGTGCAAGAGACCCAGTACTTC.

At least ten counts were recorded for this clonotype. V gene TRBV7-6 combines with J gene TRBJ2-2, with 11 bases that match TRBD2. With 3 bases clipped from V and 4 bases from J, the junction kept 13 bases outside the gene matches. The germline CDR1 and CDR2 sequences are SGHVS and FNYEAQ. This CDR3 spans 19 amino acids. CDR3 DNA sequence: TGTGCCAGCAGCTTTTCCCCTACTAGCGGGGGATCTGGCACCGGGGAGCTGTTTTTT. This sequence encodes CASSFSPTSGGSGTGELFF.

The table lists this clonotype with many counts. This chain uses TRBV7-2 with TRBJ2-1, with D perhaps matching TRBD1 (6 bases). Trimming removed 1 base from V and 5 bases from J, with 9 bases in between. Germline-derived CDR1 and CDR2 are SGHTA and FQGNSA. CDR3 size: 14 residues. The CDR3 DNA reads TGTGCCAGCAGCTTAGGACAGGTCAACAATGAGCAGTTCTTC. This translates into CASSLGQVNNEQFF.

On this clonotype: This may come from a read error, since a much larger clone is one base off. The chain has TRBV27 and TRBJ2-2; D remains unclear. The germline CDR1 and CDR2 sequences are MNHEY and SMNVEV (reference sequence). Trimming took 6 bases from V and 3 from J, leaving 17 bases between them. This CDR3 region has 16 residues. The CDR3 sequence is CASSPLESFDTGELFF. In DNA, the CDR3 is TGTGCCAGCAGCCCACTTGAGTCTTTCGACACCGGGGAGCTGTTTTTT.

This clonotype was detected a few times. The rearrangement joins TRBV6-1 to TRBJ2-7; D is possibly TRBD2 (5 bases). The V gene's germline CDR1 is MNHNS and CDR2 SASEGT. Trimming shortened V by 8 bases and J by 0 bases, and 14 bases separated the two germline ends. This CDR3 has 14 amino acids. This CDR3 is CASRLERNSYEQYF. DNA of the CDR3: TGTGCCAGCCGACTGGAGCGGAACTCCTACGAGCAGTACTTC.

In this sample, this clonotype turned up many times. The chain uses TRBV27 and TRBJ2-7, with 8 bases identical to TRBD1. V lost 4 bases, J lost 0 bases, and 5 bases stayed unmatched. This CDR3 is 15 amino acids long. The germline gives CDR1 MNHEY, CDR2 SMNVEV (reference sequence). The CDR3 loop reads CASSSSGTGSYEQYF. The DNA for the CDR3 is TGTGCCAGCAGTTCCTCCGGGACAGGCTCCTACGAGCAGTACTTC.

This clonotype was observed a single time. V gene TRBV29-1 combines with J gene TRBJ2-1, with D perhaps given as TRBD1 or TRBD2 (6 bases each). Trimming removed 8 bases from V and 8 bases from J, with 13 bases in between. The CDR3 covers 11 residues. Looked up from germline, CDR1 is SQVTM and CDR2 is ANQGSEA. The CDR3 region has the DNA TGCAGCCTCGGTAGGGGGGATGAGCAGTTCTTC. Its protein is CSLGRGDEQFF.

In this sample, this clonotype turned up many times. The chain is built from TRBV14 and TRBJ2-1; D is perhaps TRBD2 (5 bases). This CDR3 has 14 amino acids. The V end lost 6 bases, the J end lost 2 bases, and 11 bases lay between the germline ends. CDR1 SGHDN and CDR2 FVKESK come from the germline V gene. CDR3 residues: CASRPSGPYNEQFF. Here the CDR3 DNA reads TGTGCCAGCAGACCGAGCGGACCCTACAATGAGCAGTTCTTC.

The sample holds a few counts of this clonotype. The chain carries TRBV3-1 and TRBJ2-3, with 14 positions matching TRBD2. This CDR3 spans 18 amino acids. V dropped 1 base and J dropped 2; count of bases not matched to a gene: 5. CDR1 and CDR2 (germline): LGHDT, YNNKEL (reference sequence). The CDR3 bases are TGTGCCAGCAGCCAAGTCGGACTAGCGGGGGGATACACAGATACGCAGTATTTT. Its translation is CASSQVGLAGGYTDTQYF.

V gene TRBV2 combines with J gene TRBJ1-2; 7 nucleotides line up with TRBD1. Losses at the gene ends were 6 bases for V and 3 bases for J; bases not matched to a gene: 22. This CDR3 is 19 amino acids long. Germline V gene data show CDR1 as SNHLY and CDR2 as FYNNEI. The CDR3 region has the DNA TGTGCCAGCAGGATGGACAGGCCGGTGCCAAAACTGAGGGACTATGGCTACACCTTC. Translating gives CASRMDRPVPKLRDYGYTF.

The V gene is TRBV4-3, the J gene TRBJ2-3; 7 nucleotides agree with TRBD2. The CDR3 is made up of 15 amino acids. Germline lookup yields CDR1 LGHNA and CDR2 YSLEER. V lost 1 base and J lost 4; bases outside the gene matches: 5. CDR3 sequence reads: CASSQVGLGSDTQYF. The CDR3 region has the DNA TGCGCCAGCAGCCAAGTTGGACTAGGTTCAGATACGCAGTATTTT.

The V call is TRBV12-3 or TRBV12-4, the J call TRBJ2-5; tentative D call: TRBD2 (5 bases). The CDR3 has 16 amino acids. V was pared by 3 bases and J by 1 base, with 15 bases between. CDR3 residues: CASSFLGSGVQETQYF. Here the CDR3 DNA reads TGTGCCAGCAGTTTCCTGGGGAGTGGGGTCCAAGAGACCCAGTACTTC.